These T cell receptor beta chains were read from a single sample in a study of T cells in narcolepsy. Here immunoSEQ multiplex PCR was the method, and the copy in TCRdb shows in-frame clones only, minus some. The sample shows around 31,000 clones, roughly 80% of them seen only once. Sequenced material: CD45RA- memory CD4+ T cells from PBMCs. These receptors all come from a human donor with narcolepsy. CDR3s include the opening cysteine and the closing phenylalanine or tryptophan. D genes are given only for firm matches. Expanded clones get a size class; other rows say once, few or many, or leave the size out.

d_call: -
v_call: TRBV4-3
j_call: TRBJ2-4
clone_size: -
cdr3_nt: TGCGCCAGCAGCCAAGATAGGAACATTCAGTACTTC
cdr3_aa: CASSQDRNIQYF

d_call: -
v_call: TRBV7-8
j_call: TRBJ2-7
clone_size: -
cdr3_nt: TGTGCCAGCAGCTTAAACTCCTACGAGCAGTACTTC
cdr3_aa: CASSLNSYEQYF

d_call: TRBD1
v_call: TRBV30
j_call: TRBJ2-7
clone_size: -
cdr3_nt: TGTGCCTGGAAGGCGCAGGGGGCAAACTACGAGCAGTACTTC
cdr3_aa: CAWKAQGANYEQYF

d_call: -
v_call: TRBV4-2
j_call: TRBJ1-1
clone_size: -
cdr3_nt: TGTGCCAGCAGCCAGGAGAGGGGCACGCACACTGAAGCTTTCTTT
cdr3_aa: CASSQERGTHTEAFF

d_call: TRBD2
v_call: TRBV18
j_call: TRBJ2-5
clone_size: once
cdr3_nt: TGTGCCAGCTCACCAGGGGTGTTTACTAGCGGGGGGCAAGAGACCCAGTACTTC
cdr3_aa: CASSPGVFTSGGQETQYF

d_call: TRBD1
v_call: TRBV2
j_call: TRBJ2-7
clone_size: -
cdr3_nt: TGTGCCAGCATGGGGCAGGGGGCTGTATACGAGCAGTACTTC
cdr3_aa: CASMGQGAVYEQYF

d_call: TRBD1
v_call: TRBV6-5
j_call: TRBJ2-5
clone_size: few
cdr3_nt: TGTGCCAGCAGAAAGGGGCAGGGGGCGTTTGGCCAGTACTTC
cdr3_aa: CASRKGQGAFGQYF

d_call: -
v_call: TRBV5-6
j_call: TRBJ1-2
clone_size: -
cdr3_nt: TGTGCCAGCAGCTTGCGGGGAAACTATGGCTACACCTTC
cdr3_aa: CASSLRGNYGYTF

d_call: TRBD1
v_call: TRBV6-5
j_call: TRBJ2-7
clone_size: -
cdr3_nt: TGTGCCAGCAGTTACCTACAGGGGCGCGAGCAGTACTTC
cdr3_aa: CASSYLQGREQYF

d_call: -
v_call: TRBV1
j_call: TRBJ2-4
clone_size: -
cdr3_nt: TGCACCAGCAGCCAAGCCCCTGCTTCGGGGGGCAACCTAACTTACCCCCAAAACATTCAGTACTTC
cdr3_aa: CTSSQAPASGGNLTYPQNIQYF

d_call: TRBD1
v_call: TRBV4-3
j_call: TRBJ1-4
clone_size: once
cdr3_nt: TGCGCCAGCAGCCAAGACAGTCAGGGGGCAGCTAATGAAAAACTGTTTTTT
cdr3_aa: CASSQDSQGAANEKLFF

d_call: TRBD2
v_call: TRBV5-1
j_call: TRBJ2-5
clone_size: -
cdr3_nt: TGCGCCAGCGGAAACTCGGGACTAGGGGGAGAGACCCAGTACTTC
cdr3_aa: CASGNSGLGGETQYF

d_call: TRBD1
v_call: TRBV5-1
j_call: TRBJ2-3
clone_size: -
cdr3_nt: TGCGCCAGCAGCTTGGGGACAGGGGTCGCCACAGATACGCAGTATTTT
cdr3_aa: CASSLGTGVATDTQYF

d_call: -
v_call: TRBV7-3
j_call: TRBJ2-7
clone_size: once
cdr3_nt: TGTGCCAGCAGCTTAACCTTCGGCCCAAGGGACGAGCAGTACTTC
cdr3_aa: CASSLTFGPRDEQYF

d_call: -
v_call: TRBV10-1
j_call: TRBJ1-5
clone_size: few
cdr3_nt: TGCGCCAGCAGTCGGACAGTGGATCAGCCCCAGCATTTT
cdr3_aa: CASSRTVDQPQHF

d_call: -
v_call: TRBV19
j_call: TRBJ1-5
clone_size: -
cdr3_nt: TGTGCCAGTGCCGCACTCGCGGTACAGGTCGGGCAGCCCCAGCATTTT
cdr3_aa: CASAALAVQVGQPQHF

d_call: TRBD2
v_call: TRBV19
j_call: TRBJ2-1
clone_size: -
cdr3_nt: TGTGCCAGTAGTATTAAATCCGGGGGGGAGCAGTTCTTC
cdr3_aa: CASSIKSGGEQFF

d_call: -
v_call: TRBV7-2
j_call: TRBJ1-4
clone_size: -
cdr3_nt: TGTGCCAGCAGTCATCTGGACGGCCGTAATGAAAAACTGTTTTTT
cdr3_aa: CASSHLDGRNEKLFF

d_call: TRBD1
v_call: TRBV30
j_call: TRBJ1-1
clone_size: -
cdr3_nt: TGTGCCTGGAGTTCCACAGGGGGTTTGACTGAAGCTTTCTTT
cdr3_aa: CAWSSTGGLTEAFF

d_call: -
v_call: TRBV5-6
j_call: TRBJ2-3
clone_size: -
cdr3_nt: TGTGCCAGCAGCTTTGGCGCGGGGACCACAGATACGCAGTATTTT
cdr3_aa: CASSFGAGTTDTQYF

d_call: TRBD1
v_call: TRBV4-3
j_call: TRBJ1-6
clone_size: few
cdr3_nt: TGCGCCAGCAGCCAAGGGGTGGGACAGGGTAATTCACCCCTCCACTTT
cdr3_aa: CASSQGVGQGNSPLHF

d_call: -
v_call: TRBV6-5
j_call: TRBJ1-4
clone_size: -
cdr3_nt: TGTGCCAGCAGTGCTCGGCCTACGTCGGACGAAAAACTGTTTTTT
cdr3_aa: CASSARPTSDEKLFF

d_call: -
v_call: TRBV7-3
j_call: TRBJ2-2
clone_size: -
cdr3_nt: TGTGCCAGCAGCTTAGTTCCTGGGAGCACCGGGGAGCTGTTTTTT
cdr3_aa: CASSLVPGSTGELFF

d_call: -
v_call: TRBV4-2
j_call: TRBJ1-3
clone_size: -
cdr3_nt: TGTGCCAGCAGCCAACAGGCAAACACCATATATTTT
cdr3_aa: CASSQQANTIYF

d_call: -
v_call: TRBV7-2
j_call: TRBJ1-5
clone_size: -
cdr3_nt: TGTGCCAGCAGCCCCTTAAGGGGGGCACTTAGCAATCAGCCCCAGCATTTT
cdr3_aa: CASSPLRGALSNQPQHF

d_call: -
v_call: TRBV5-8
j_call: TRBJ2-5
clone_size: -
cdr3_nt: TGTGCCAGCAGCTTGGGTCTAGCTACGACGTACCAAGAGACCCAGTACTTC
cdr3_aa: CASSLGLATTYQETQYF

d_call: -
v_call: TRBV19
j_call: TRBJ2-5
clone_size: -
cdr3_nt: TGTGCCAGTAGTGCGGTGGGGGGAGAGACCCAGTACTTC
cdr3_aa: CASSAVGGETQYF

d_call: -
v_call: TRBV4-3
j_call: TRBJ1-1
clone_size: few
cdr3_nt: TGCGCCAGCAGCCAAGGAATGGTACTGCGGGACACTGAAGCTTTCTTT
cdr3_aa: CASSQGMVLRDTEAFF

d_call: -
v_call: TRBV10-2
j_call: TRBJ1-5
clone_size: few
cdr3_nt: TGCGCCAGCAGTGAGAGTGGTTCCAATCAGCCCCAGCATTTT
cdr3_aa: CASSESGSNQPQHF

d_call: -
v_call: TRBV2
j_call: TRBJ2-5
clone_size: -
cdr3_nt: TGTGCCAGCAGGCGGACCACAATTTACGGAGAGACCCAGTACTTC
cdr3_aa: CASRRTTIYGETQYF

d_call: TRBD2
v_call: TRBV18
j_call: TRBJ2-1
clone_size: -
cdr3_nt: TGTGCCAGCTCACCTAGCGGGGGAACCTACAATGAGCAGTTCTTC
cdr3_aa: CASSPSGGTYNEQFF

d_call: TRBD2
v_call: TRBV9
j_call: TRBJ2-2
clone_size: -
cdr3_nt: TGTGCCAGCAGCGTAGGGACTAGCGGGGGGGCCTTCGGGGAGCTGTTTTTT
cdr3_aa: CASSVGTSGGAFGELFF

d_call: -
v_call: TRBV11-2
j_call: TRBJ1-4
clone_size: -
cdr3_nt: TGTGCCAGCAGCTTAGCCACAGGGCTCACTAATGAAAAACTGTTTTTT
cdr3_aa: CASSLATGLTNEKLFF

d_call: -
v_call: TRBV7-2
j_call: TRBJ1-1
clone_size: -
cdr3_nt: TGTGCCAGCAGCAACCAGGGAAGGGACACTGAAGCTTTCTTT
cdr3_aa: CASSNQGRDTEAFF

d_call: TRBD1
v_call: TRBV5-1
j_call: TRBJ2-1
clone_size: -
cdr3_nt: TGCGCCAGCAGCCATTCACAGGGGCGCGAGCAGTTCTTC
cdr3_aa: CASSHSQGREQFF

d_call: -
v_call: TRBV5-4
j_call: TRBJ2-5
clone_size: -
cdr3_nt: TGTGCCAGCGGGGGCCAGGGGATCGGGACCCAGTACTTC
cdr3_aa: CASGGQGIGTQYF

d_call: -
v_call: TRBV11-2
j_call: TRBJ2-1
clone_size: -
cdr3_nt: TGTGCCAGCAGCCCTGGACGGACCTACAATGAGCAGTTCTTC
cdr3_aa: CASSPGRTYNEQFF

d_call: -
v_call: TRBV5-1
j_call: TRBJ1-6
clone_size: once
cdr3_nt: TGTGCCAGCAGGGCGCCTAATTCACCCCTCCACTTT
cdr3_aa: CASRAPNSPLHF

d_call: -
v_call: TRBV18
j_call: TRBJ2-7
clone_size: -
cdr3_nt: TGTGCCAGCTCACCATACTCTCACCTCTACGAGCAGTACTTC
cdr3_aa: CASSPYSHLYEQYF

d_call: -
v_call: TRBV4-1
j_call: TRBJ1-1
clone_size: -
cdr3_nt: TGCGCCAGCAGCCTCGGACAGTACACTGAAGCTTTCTTT
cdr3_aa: CASSLGQYTEAFF

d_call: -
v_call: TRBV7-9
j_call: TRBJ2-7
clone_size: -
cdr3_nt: TGTGCCAGCAGCTTACAGGGCCACGAGCAGTACTTC
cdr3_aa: CASSLQGHEQYF

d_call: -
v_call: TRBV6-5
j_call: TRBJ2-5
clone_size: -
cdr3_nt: TGTGCCAGCAGAGGGGGGAAAGAGACCCAGTACTTC
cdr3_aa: CASRGGKETQYF

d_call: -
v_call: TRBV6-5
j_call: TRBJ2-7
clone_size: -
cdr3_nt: TGTGCCAGCAGTGAAAGTGGATCCTACGAGCAGTACTTC
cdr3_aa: CASSESGSYEQYF

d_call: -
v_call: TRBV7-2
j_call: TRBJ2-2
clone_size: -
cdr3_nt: TGTGCCAGCAACCCAAGGGGTAGGGAGCTGTTTTTT
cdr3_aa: CASNPRGRELFF

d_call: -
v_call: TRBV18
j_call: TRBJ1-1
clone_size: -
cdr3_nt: TGTGCCAGCTCACCCCCCAACAAACAGGAGAACACTGAAGCTTTCTTT
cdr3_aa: CASSPPNKQENTEAFF

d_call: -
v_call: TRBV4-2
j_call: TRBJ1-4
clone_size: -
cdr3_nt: TGTGCCAGCAGCCAAGTTGGAGGGCCAGCTAATGAAAAACTGTTTTTT
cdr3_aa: CASSQVGGPANEKLFF

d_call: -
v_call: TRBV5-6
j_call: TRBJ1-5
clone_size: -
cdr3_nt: TGTGCCAGCAGCTTCCACAGCTATAGCAATCAGCCCCAGCATTTT
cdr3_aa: CASSFHSYSNQPQHF

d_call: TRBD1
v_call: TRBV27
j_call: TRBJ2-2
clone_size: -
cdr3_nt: TGTGCCAGCAGTTTATCTTCGGGGACAGGGAATTTCGGGGAGCTGTTTTTT
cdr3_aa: CASSLSSGTGNFGELFF

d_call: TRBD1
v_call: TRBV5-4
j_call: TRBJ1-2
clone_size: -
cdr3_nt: TGTGCCAGCAGCTCGGTCGGGGACAGGGGGCGAGGCTACACCTTC
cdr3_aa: CASSSVGDRGRGYTF